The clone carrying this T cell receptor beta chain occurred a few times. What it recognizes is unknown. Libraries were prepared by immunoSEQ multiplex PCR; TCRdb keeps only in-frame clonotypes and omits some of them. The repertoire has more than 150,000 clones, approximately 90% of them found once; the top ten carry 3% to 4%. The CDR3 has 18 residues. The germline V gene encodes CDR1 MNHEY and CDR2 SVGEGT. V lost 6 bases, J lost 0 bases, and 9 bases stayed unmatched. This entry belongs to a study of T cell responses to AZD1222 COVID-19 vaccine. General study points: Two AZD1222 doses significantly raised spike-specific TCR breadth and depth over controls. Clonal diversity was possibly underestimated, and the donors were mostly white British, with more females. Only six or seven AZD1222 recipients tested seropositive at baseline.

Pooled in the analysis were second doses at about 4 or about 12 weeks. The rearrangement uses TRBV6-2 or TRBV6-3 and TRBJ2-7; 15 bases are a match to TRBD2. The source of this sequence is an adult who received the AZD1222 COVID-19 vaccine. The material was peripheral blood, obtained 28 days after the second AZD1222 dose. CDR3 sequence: CASSSGTSGRPNSYEQYF. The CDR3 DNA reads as TGTGCCAGCAGCTCCGGGACTAGCGGGAGGCCCAACTCCTACGAGCAGTACTTC.